These 22 T cell receptor beta chains share one sample of origin, sequenced in a study of cytomegalovirus exposure and HLA in healthy donors. The PCR employed 60 Vbeta primers together with 13 Jbeta primers. Method: immunoSEQ multiplex PCR; TCRdb's copy keeps in-frame clones and lacks some. Of some 150,000 clones in the sample, approximately 80% were seen once. Sequenced: PBMCs. The source is a middle-aged woman in good health and CMV-seronegative.

The chain employs TRBV2 and TRBJ1-6; a weak D match, TRBD1 (6 bases). Germline CDR1 SNHLY, CDR2 FYNNEI. The V and J ends lost 5 bases and 5 bases respectively, with 13 bases between them. The CDR3 covers 15 residues. The CDR3 protein is CASSFGQLNNSPLHF. CDR3 coding DNA: TGTGCCAGCAGTTTCGGACAGTTAAATAATTCACCCCTCCACTTT. Full variable domain (missing parts from reference TRBV2 and TRBJ1-6): EPEVTQTPSHQVTQMGQEVILRCVPISNHLYFYWYRQILGQKVEFLVSFYNNEISEKSEIFDDQFSVERPDGSNFTLKIRSTKLEDSAMYFCASSFGQLNNSPLHFGNGTRLTVT.

The chain carries TRBV28 and TRBJ1-5, with TRBD1 as a possible D gene (5 bases). With 3 bases removed from V and 5 bases from J, the gap between germline ends came to 17 bases. Germline CDR1 reads MDHEN; CDR2 reads SYDVKM. The CDR3 spans 16 residues. The DNA for the CDR3 is TGTGCCAGCAGTTTCCCCCTGGGGCGGCTTTATCAGCCCCAGCATTTT. Encoded protein: CASSFPLGRLYQPQHF.

The V and J genes are TRBV2 and TRBJ2-7, with a tentative D call TRBD1 (6 bases). V was clipped by 6 bases and J by 5 bases, with 11 bases between them. CDR1 is SNHLY, CDR2 FYNNEI, per germline. CDR3 size: 12 residues. CDR3 in amino acids: CASRGQANEQYF. DNA of the CDR3: TGTGCCAGCAGGGGACAAGCGAACGAGCAGTACTTC.

The genes are TRBV6-5 and TRBJ2-5, with D possibly TRBD2 on 7 matching bases. Germline lookup yields CDR1 MNHEY and CDR2 SVGAGI. Between the trimmed V and J ends, which lost 2 bases and 5 bases, there was a span of 12 bases. The CDR3 consists of 14 residues. CDR3 region: CASSYRGAGETQYF. CDR3 DNA: TGTGCCAGCAGTTACCGGGGGGCGGGGGAGACCCAGTACTTC.

J is TRBJ2-2 and V is TRBV5-5; 8 bases fit TRBD1. This CDR3 is 16 amino acids long. Germline CDR1 SGHKS, CDR2 YYEKEE (reference sequence). V dropped 6 bases and J dropped 2; count of bases not matched to a gene: 9. The CDR3 bases are TGTGCCAGCACCCTAAGGGGACAGGTTAACACCGGGGAGCTGTTTTTT. As protein: CASTLRGQVNTGELFF.

This chain links TRBV6-1 with TRBJ1-3, with D perhaps TRBD1 (5 bases). CDR1 and CDR2 (germline): MNHNS, SASEGT. This CDR3 region has 16 residues. V gave up 3 bases and J gave up 4 bases, with 16 bases separating them. The CDR3 DNA follows: TGTGCCAGCAGTGAGAGGAAGGCAGGGTACGGAAACACCATATATTTT. It codes for CASSERKAGYGNTIYF.

About this clone itself: The same CDR3 can be traced to other DNA sequences in this sample. This chain joins TRBV5-1 and TRBJ2-2; 7 bases match TRBD1. The CDR3 loop spans 15 amino acids. The germline V gene has CDR1 SGHRS and CDR2 YFSETQ. Unmatched junction bases numbered 0, after V lost 0 bases and J lost 1 base. The CDR3 DNA reads as TGCGCCAGCAGCTTGGGACAGGGGAACACCGGGGAGCTGTTTTTT. Translation gives CASSLGQGNTGELFF.

This clone was seen once. CDR3 DNA sequence: TGTGCCAGCAGTTACTCGGCCCCCAACTACGAGCAGTACTTC. The encoded protein is CASSYSAPNYEQYF. The J gene is TRBJ2-7, the V gene TRBV6-6; no clear D gene. CDR1 and CDR2 from the germline V gene are MNHNY and SVGAGI (reference sequence). V was cut by 0 bases and J by 3 bases, with 9 bases left in between. This CDR3 comprises 14 residues.

V usage is TRBV6-6 and J usage is TRBJ1-3, with D unresolved. V lost 2 bases and J lost 1, with 9 bases in between. This CDR3 is built from 15 residues. Germline V gene data show CDR1 as MNHNY and CDR2 as SVGAGI (reference sequence). CDR3 sequence (DNA): TGTGCCAGCAGTTACGAGGCGAGGTCTGGAAACACCATATATTTT. This codes for CASSYEARSGNTIYF.

The chain carries TRBV5-1 and TRBJ1-6; 7 nucleotides align to TRBD1. CDR1 is SGHRS, CDR2 YFSETQ, per germline. The trim removed 4 bases at V and 3 bases at J, leaving 7 bases unmatched. The CDR3 has 16 residues. CDR3 region: CASSPRTGFYNSPLHF. In DNA, the CDR3 is TGCGCCAGCAGCCCCAGGACAGGATTCTATAATTCACCCCTCCACTTT.

Here the CDR3 reads CASSEASGGSYEQYF. The CDR3 nucleotides read TGTGCCAGCAGTGAAGCTAGCGGGGGCTCCTACGAGCAGTACTTC. The rearrangement joins TRBV6-1 to TRBJ2-7, with 9 bases identical to TRBD2. The CDR3 sequence is 15 residues long. J was trimmed by 0 bases and V by 0 bases; bases with no gene match: 0. The germline CDR1 and CDR2 sequences are MNHNS and SASEGT.

The genes are TRBV7-8 and TRBJ1-2, with D maybe TRBD1 (6 bases). Trimming took off 4 bases at V and 6 bases at J, with 15 bases between the two ends. The CDR3 covers 14 residues. The V gene's germline CDR1 is SGHVS and CDR2 FQNEAQ. The CDR3 nucleotides read TGTGCCAGCAGCTCTGAGACAGGAATTGATGGCTACACCTTC. Residues: CASSSETGIDGYTF.

This sequence joins TRBV4-3 and TRBJ2-1; no clear D gene. The CDR3 runs to 16 residues. V lost 0 bases to trimming and J lost 1 base, with 10 bases between them. Looked up from germline, CDR1 is LGHNA and CDR2 is YSLEER. CDR3 DNA: TGCGCCAGCAGCCAAGATCGCGCGGCTTCCTACAATGAGCAGTTCTTC. It yields the protein CASSQDRAASYNEQFF.

The chain recombines TRBV19 with TRBJ2-3, with D tentatively TRBD2 (6 bases). The CDR3 has 15 residues. The germline V gene encodes CDR1 LNHDA and CDR2 SQIVND (reference sequence). V was cut by 5 bases and J by 0 bases, with 12 bases left in between. The CDR3 sequence is CASSAGTGSTDTQYF. The CDR3 coding sequence is TGTGCCAGTAGTGCCGGGACTGGAAGCACAGATACGCAGTATTTT.

The chain couples TRBV5-1 to TRBJ2-1; 8 nucleotides align to TRBD1. The CDR3 runs to 14 residues. In germline, CDR1 is SGHRS, CDR2 YFSETQ. The trim removed 4 bases at V and 4 bases at J, leaving 4 bases unmatched. The DNA of the CDR3 is TGCGCCAGCAGCGGACAGGGTAATTACAATGAGCAGTTCTTC. It specifies CASSGQGNYNEQFF. The whole variable domain, remainder taken from reference TRBV5-1 and TRBJ2-1, is KAGVTQTPRYLIKTRGQQVTLSCSPISGHRSVSWYQQTPGQGLQFLFEYFSETQRNKGNFPGRFSGRQFSNSRSEMNVSTLELGDSALYLCASSGQGNYNEQFFGPGTRLTVL.

The rearrangement joins TRBV25-1 to TRBJ2-1; 10 positions match TRBD2. Looked up from germline, CDR1 is MGHDK and CDR2 is SYGVNS. The ends lost 1 base at V and 3 bases at J; junction bases unmatched: 3. The CDR3 sequence is 16 residues long. Here the CDR3 DNA reads TGTGCCAGCAGTGAATCCGGGACTAGCGACTACAATGAGCAGTTCTTC. As protein: CASSESGTSDYNEQFF.

In regard to this clone: An end of the junction does not agree with germline; a read error may underlie this. The J gene is TRBJ2-7, the V gene TRBV7-9; weak D call: TRBD2 (7 bases). The CDR3 runs 15 residues. Germline V gives CDR1 SEHNR, CDR2 FQNEAQ (reference sequence). The CDR3 bases are TGTTCCAGCAGCTTACTCTCGGGGGGCGATTACGAGCAGTACTTC. It codes for CSSSLLSGGDYEQYF.

The V gene is TRBV5-1, the J gene TRBJ2-3; 9 positions match TRBD1. Germline V gene sequence: CDR1 SGHRS, CDR2 YFSETQ. J gave up 6 bases and V 4 bases, and 9 bases lay outside the gene matches. The CDR3 loop spans 15 amino acids. The CDR3 region is CASSTGQGIADTQYF. As DNA, the CDR3 is TGCGCCAGCAGCACCGGACAGGGGATAGCGGATACGCAGTATTTT.

The chain uses TRBV11-2 and TRBJ1-4; 7 bases line up with TRBD1. The CDR3 is 13 amino acids. CDR1 SGHAT and CDR2 FQNNGV come from the germline V gene. The V and J ends lost 5 bases and 5 bases, in that order; junction bases with no gene match: 2. CDR3 sequence: CASSRDRNEKLFF. The CDR3 region has the DNA TGTGCCAGCAGCAGGGACAGAAATGAAAAACTGTTTTTT.

The chain joins TRBV28 to TRBJ2-5; TRBD1 matches 7 bases. Germline V lookup: CDR1 MDHEN, CDR2 SYDVKM. This CDR3 has 14 residues. The V segment lost 2 bases and the J segment 4 bases; nucleotides outside the gene matches: 4. The CDR3 sequence is CASSLGGQRETQYF. CDR3 DNA sequence: TGTGCCAGCAGTTTAGGGGGACAGCGAGAGACCCAGTACTTC.

CDR3 nucleotide sequence: TGTGCCAGCAGCTCCTGGACTAGCGGATCCTACGAGCAGTACTTC. Protein product: CASSSWTSGSYEQYF. The rearrangement uses TRBV11-2 and TRBJ2-7; TRBD2 matches at 10 bases. Germline V gene data show CDR1 as SGHAT and CDR2 as FQNNGV. V shed 4 bases and J 1 base; nucleotides not matched to a gene: 4. The CDR3 covers 15 residues.

CDR3 residues: CASSPFAENTGELFF. In DNA, the CDR3 is TGTGCCAGCAGCCCCTTTGCGGAGAACACCGGGGAGCTGTTTTTT. The chain uses TRBV11-3 and TRBJ2-2; D gene uncertain. This CDR3 comprises 15 residues. V lost 5 bases, J lost 1 base, and 11 bases lay in between. The germline V gene encodes CDR1 SGHNT and CDR2 YENEEA.